The rows below give T cell receptor beta chains drawn from one sample of a study of cytomegalovirus exposure and HLA in healthy donors. The data were produced by immunoSEQ multiplex PCR, yet TCRdb's version contains in-frame clones alone and is incomplete. The repertoire holds around 100,000 clones, with approximately 88% as singletons. The sequenced sample was PBMCs. All receptors come from a man younger than 30 in good health and CMV-seronegative. The CDR3 runs from the conserved cysteine through the conserved F or W. The D gene is left open where the match is weak. Clone sizes are given selectively: once, few, many, or a class where the clone is expanded.

abundance,v_gene,j_gene,d_gene,CDR3aa,CDR3nt
-,TRBV4-3,TRBJ2-1,-,CASSQVGSYNEQFF,TGCGCCAGCAGCCAAGTCGGTTCCTACAATGAGCAGTTCTTC
-,TRBV19,TRBJ1-1,-,CASSMNGDYSTEAFF,TGTGCCAGTAGTATGAACGGGGACTATAGCACTGAAGCTTTCTTT
-,TRBV6-5,TRBJ1-3,-,CASSPQGRWNTIYF,TGTGCCAGCAGTCCCCAGGGGCGTTGGAACACCATATATTTT
-,TRBV5-6,TRBJ1-2,-,CASSLAGSLVGRYGYTF,TGTGCCAGCAGCCTGGCGGGGAGTCTCGTAGGCCGTTATGGCTACACCTTC
few,TRBV2,TRBJ2-1,-,CASLEGYEQFF,TGTGCCAGCCTGGAGGGCTATGAGCAGTTCTTC
-,TRBV29-1,TRBJ1-1,-,CSVDKVTGDEAFF,TGCAGCGTTGATAAGGTAACAGGCGATGAAGCTTTCTTT
-,TRBV4-1,TRBJ2-7,-,CASSQLAALPSYEQYF,TGCGCCAGCAGCCAGTTAGCGGCTTTGCCTTCCTACGAGCAGTACTTC
-,TRBV21-1,TRBJ1-2,-,CASSKYKLYGYTF,TGTGCCAGCAGCAAATATAAACTCTATGGCTACACCTTC
-,TRBV7-8,TRBJ2-7,TRBD1,CASSFGQGWYF,TGTGCCAGCAGCTTCGGACAGGGGTGGTACTTC
-,TRBV19,TRBJ2-1,-,CASSMIMWELEQFF,TGTGCCAGTAGTATGATAATGTGGGAGCTTGAGCAGTTCTTC
-,TRBV11-2,TRBJ2-6,-,CASSLDLGAGANVLTF,TGTGCCAGCAGCTTAGATCTTGGGGCCGGGGCCAACGTCCTGACTTTC
-,TRBV6-5,TRBJ2-7,-,CASSYSIVRGAYEQYF,TGTGCCAGCAGTTACTCGATCGTCAGGGGGGCCTACGAGCAGTACTTC
once,TRBV7-8,TRBJ1-1,-,CASSETEHTEAFF,TGTGCCAGCAGCGAGACAGAGCACACTGAAGCTTTCTTT
-,TRBV6-5,TRBJ1-6,TRBD1,CASSRNRGHSSPLHF,TGTGCCAGCAGCAGAAACAGGGGGCATAGTTCACCCCTCCACTTT
-,TRBV15,TRBJ2-2,TRBD2,CATLLASGSSGELFF,TGTGCCACCTTACTGGCTAGCGGGAGCTCCGGGGAGCTGTTTTTT
-,TRBV5-4,TRBJ1-6,TRBD1,CASSFNDRVTIGSPLHF,TGTGCCAGCAGCTTCAATGACAGGGTCACGATAGGCTCACCCCTCCACTTT
-,TRBV27,TRBJ2-1,TRBD2,CASSIGLASLYNEQFF,TGTGCCAGCAGTATAGGACTAGCGTCCCTTTACAATGAGCAGTTCTTC
-,TRBV5-1,TRBJ2-7,TRBD2,CASSLGPGGAYEQYF,TGCGCCAGCAGCTTAGGGCCCGGGGGGGCCTACGAGCAGTACTTC
-,TRBV28,TRBJ1-1,-,CASSSGVTEAFF,TGTGCCAGCAGTTCCGGAGTCACTGAAGCTTTCTTT
-,TRBV5-1,TRBJ1-1,-,CASTLGGRNTEAFF,TGCGCCAGCACCCTGGGGGGGAGGAACACTGAAGCTTTCTTT
-,TRBV5-4,TRBJ1-4,TRBD1,CASSEGQRPNEKLFF,TGTGCCAGCAGCGAGGGACAGCGGCCTAATGAAAAACTGTTTTTT
-,TRBV27,TRBJ1-3,-,CASSPAGASSGNTIYF,TGTGCCAGCAGTCCCGCGGGGGCCAGCTCTGGAAACACCATATATTTT